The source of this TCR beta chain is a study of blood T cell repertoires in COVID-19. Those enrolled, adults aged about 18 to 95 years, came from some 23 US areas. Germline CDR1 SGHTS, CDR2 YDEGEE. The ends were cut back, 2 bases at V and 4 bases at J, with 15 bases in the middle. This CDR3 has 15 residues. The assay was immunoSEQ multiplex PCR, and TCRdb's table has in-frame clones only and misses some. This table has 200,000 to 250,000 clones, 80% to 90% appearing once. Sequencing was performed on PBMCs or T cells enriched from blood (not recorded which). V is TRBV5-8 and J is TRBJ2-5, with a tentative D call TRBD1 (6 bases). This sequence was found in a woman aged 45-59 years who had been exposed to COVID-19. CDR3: CASSLPRTALETQYF. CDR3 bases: TGTGCCAGCAGCTTACCCAGGACAGCGCTAGAGACCCAGTACTTC.